The entry below gives a single T cell receptor beta chain sequence along with its context. Only in-frame clones appear in the TCRdb table, and some are missing; sequencing was by immunoSEQ multiplex PCR. The repertoire holds about 420,000 clones, over 75% seen once, with approximately 4% in the top ten. The data stem from a study of Ad26.COV2.S vaccination and SARS-CoV-2 variants. The CDR3 sequence is 12 residues long. Trimming took 5 bases from V and 1 from J, leaving 6 bases between them. Germline V gene lookup returns CDR1 LNHNV and CDR2 YYDKDF (reference sequence). Treatment meaning: around 19 received Ad26.COV2.S at low or high dose, single or two shots; roughly five received placebo; per-sample allocation not given. Sampling was done on day 63 after the first vaccine or placebo injection.

The chain has TRBV15 and TRBJ2-7; D is uncertain. Material: peripheral blood, obtained in a trial of Ad26.COV2.S vaccine versus placebo. This TCR was recovered from a person aged 18-60 years who received the Ad26.COV2.S COVID-19 vaccine or a placebo. CDR3 nucleotides: TGTGCCACCAGCCAAGATTCCTACGAGCAGTACTTC. Its translation: CATSQDSYEQYF.